This T cell receptor (beta chain) emerged from a study of blood T cell repertoires in COVID-19. Study overall: Samples representing acute and convalescent COVID-19 were sourced from the United States, Italy and Spain.

Measured with immunoSEQ multiplex PCR; TCRdb has only the in-frame clones, and not every one. The sample records about 62,000 clones, around 86% being singletons. Trimming pared 5 bases from V and 0 bases from J, leaving 8 bases between. Germline loops: CDR1 SGHRS, CDR2 YFSETQ. This CDR3 contains 14 residues. The sequence came from an elderly woman with acute or convalescent COVID-19. Sequencing was performed on peripheral blood. This chain connects TRBV5-1 to TRBJ1-4, with a weak D call TRBD1 (5 bases). The CDR3 loop reads CASRGATTNEKLFF. The CDR3 DNA sequence: TGCGCCAGCAGAGGGGCCACAACTAATGAAAAACTGTTTTTT.